The 32 T cell receptor beta chains below all came from one sample that was sequenced in a study of persistence of HIV-infected CD4 T cells. Their specific antigens are unknown. An overlapping HIV-1 Gag peptide pool stimulated these cells at about 1 ug/peptide/mL. Sorted nonresponding memory CD4+ T cells were CD40L-negative, CD69-negative, CD45RO-high. The immunoSEQ assay was version 4, run in survey mode. Measured with immunoSEQ multiplex PCR; TCRdb has only the in-frame clones, and not every one. Among about 36,000 clones, approximately 81% were seen once, and the ten largest hold roughly 5.6%. The sequencing used cultured CD4+ T cells from PBMCs, collected from a patient who received antiretroviral therapy. The receptors were gathered from an adult with HIV. The donor label of this sample is uncertain.

The chain has TRBV2 and TRBJ2-3; 9 bases agree with TRBD2. V lost 7 bases, J lost 0 bases, and 8 bases stayed unmatched. CDR1 and CDR2 (germline): SNHLY, FYNNEI. CDR3 length equals 16 residues. CDR3 sequence reads: CASNPSGDTSTDTQYF. The DNA of the CDR3 is TGTGCCAGCAACCCTAGCGGGGACACTAGCACAGATACGCAGTATTTT.

The V call is TRBV7-6, the J call TRBJ2-1; the D gene is possibly TRBD2 (6 bases). The V end lost 5 bases, the J end lost 0 bases, and 17 bases lay between the germline ends. The CDR3 has 17 residues. Germline V lookup: CDR1 SGHVS, CDR2 FNYEAQ. The CDR3 nucleotides read TGTGCCAGCAGCCCAAGGGGCGCGGGGTACTCCTACAATGAGCAGTTCTTC. Translation: CASSPRGAGYSYNEQFF.

The V gene is TRBV9, the J gene TRBJ2-3; TRBD2 aligns across 11 bases. The J segment lost 2 bases and the V segment lost 4 bases, leaving 6 bases of the junction unmatched. This CDR3 has 16 residues. Germline V gene data show CDR1 as SGDLS and CDR2 as YYNGEE. The CDR3 DNA follows: TGTGCCAGCAGCCCCCTACTAGCGGGGGCCACAGATACGCAGTATTTT. It specifies CASSPLLAGATDTQYF.

V is TRBV6-5 and J is TRBJ2-7; D is possibly TRBD1 or TRBD2 (5 bases each). V lost 8 bases, J lost 5 bases, and 16 bases lay in between. CDR1 and CDR2 from the germline V gene are MNHEY and SVGAGI. The CDR3 sequence is 13 residues long. The CDR3 region has the DNA TGTGCCAGCTCTATAGAGGGGCCGAACGAGCAGTACTTC. This gives the protein CASSIEGPNEQYF.

V usage is TRBV5-8 and J usage is TRBJ2-5, with D unclear. Trimming left V 2 bases short and J 5 bases short, with 13 bases between. Germline CDR1 and CDR2: SGHTS and YDEGEE. The CDR3 is 14 amino acids. DNA of the CDR3: TGTGCCAGCAGCTTTAGGGCATCGCGTGAGACCCAGTACTTC. The encoded protein is CASSFRASRETQYF.

The V gene is TRBV18, the J gene TRBJ1-1; 7 bases fit TRBD1. Germline V lookup: CDR1 KGHSH, CDR2 LQKENI. The CDR3 runs 14 residues. V lost 6 bases to trimming and J lost 4 bases; unmatched junction nucleotides: 8. In nucleotides, the CDR3 is TGTGCCAGCTCGGATCGACAGGGTGCCACTGAAGCTTTCTTT. Translating it yields CASSDRQGATEAFF.

As to this clone: The junction does not match germline at one end; this may be a read error. This chain links TRBV28 with TRBJ1-1; TRBD1 matches 10 bases. Germline lookup yields CDR1 MDHEN and CDR2 SYDVKM. The CDR3 totals 13 residues. The CDR3 protein is CASSPRRGQGSRF. As DNA, the CDR3 is TGTGCCAGCAGTCCCCGGAGGGGACAGGGGAGTCGGTTT.

V and J are TRBV24-1 and TRBJ2-1, with D maybe TRBD1 (5 bases). Germline CDR1 reads KGHDR; CDR2 reads SFDVKD. The CDR3 is 16 amino acids. V dropped 0 bases and J dropped 6 bases, with 14 bases sitting between them. This CDR3 reads CATSDLPSGKGNEQFF. CDR3 in DNA: TGTGCCACCAGTGATTTGCCCTCAGGGAAGGGCAATGAGCAGTTCTTC.

By share of the sample, this clone is medium-sized. This chain links TRBV2 with TRBJ1-1; TRBD1 matches 9 bases. Germline V gives CDR1 SNHLY, CDR2 FYNNEI. CDR3 length: 14 amino acids. J gave up 4 bases and V 6 bases, and 6 bases lay outside the gene matches. CDR3 sequence (DNA): TGTGCCAGCAGCAACAGGGGGCGTAGCACTGAAGCTTTCTTT. Its translation: CASSNRGRSTEAFF.

The V and J genes are TRBV19 and TRBJ2-1, with 9 bases matching TRBD1. Germline CDR1 is LNHDA and CDR2 is SQIVND (reference sequence). This CDR3 comprises 15 residues. The V segment lost 0 bases and the J segment 7 bases; nucleotides outside the gene matches: 4. The CDR3 is CASSIEGQGENEQFF. As DNA, the CDR3 is TGTGCCAGTAGTATAGAGGGACAGGGTGAGAATGAGCAGTTCTTC.

The chain uses TRBV4-1 and TRBJ1-4; 10 bases are a match to TRBD1. This CDR3 has 14 residues. After removal of 7 bases from V and 8 bases from J, the junction contained 7 bases not matched to a gene. CDR1 is MGHRA and CDR2 is YSYEKL in the germline V gene. The CDR3 region is CASTPGQGYEKLFF. The CDR3 nucleotides are TGCGCCAGCACCCCGGGACAGGGGTACGAAAAACTGTTTTTT.

For the CDR3, the DNA is TGTGCCAGTTCCCTGGGACCTAGCACAGATACGCAGTATTTT. Protein sequence: CASSLGPSTDTQYF. The rearrangement links TRBV19 to TRBJ2-3; D tentatively fits TRBD1 or TRBD2 (5 bases each). The germline CDR1 and CDR2 sequences are LNHDA and SQIVND (reference sequence). CDR3 length: 14 residues. V lost 8 bases and J 0 bases, leaving 12 bases between the germline ends.

The V and J genes are TRBV2 and TRBJ1-5; 11 nucleotides agree with TRBD1. With 6 bases clipped from V and 6 bases from J, the junction kept 7 bases outside the gene matches. This CDR3 is 15 amino acids long. The germline V gene encodes CDR1 SNHLY and CDR2 FYNNEI. As DNA, the CDR3 is TGTGCCAGCAGAACCGGGACAGGGGGAATTCAGCCCCAGCATTTT. Protein sequence: CASRTGTGGIQPQHF.

The J gene is TRBJ2-7, the V gene TRBV7-2; 12 bases line up with TRBD2. Germline lookup yields CDR1 SGHTA and CDR2 FQGNSA. J gave up 2 bases and V 7 bases, and 3 bases lay outside the gene matches. The CDR3 length is 14 residues. In nucleotides, the CDR3 is TGTGCCAGCAAGCGGACTAGCGGGGCCTACGAGCAGTACTTC. It translates to CASKRTSGAYEQYF.

The chain employs TRBV2 and TRBJ2-2; possible D gene TRBD2, 5 bases. Germline CDR1 and CDR2: SNHLY and FYNNEI. V shed 4 bases and J shed 5 bases, with 14 bases lying between them. The CDR3 contains 15 residues. CDR3: CASSVFAGVTGELFF. The CDR3 DNA sequence: TGTGCCAGCAGTGTTTTTGCCGGGGTGACCGGGGAGCTGTTTTTT.

This clone was counted between two and nine times. This chain links TRBV7-2 with TRBJ1-5, with TRBD1 as a possible D gene (6 bases). Deletions cut 4 bases from V and 6 bases from J, with 7 bases between. Germline CDR1 SGHTA, CDR2 FQGNSA. There are 12 residues in the CDR3. CDR3 in DNA: TGTGCCAGCAGCTCACAGGGTCAGCCCCAGCATTTT. Its translation is CASSSQGQPQHF.

The V and J genes are TRBV2 and TRBJ2-7; 10 bases match TRBD2. Germline V gives CDR1 SNHLY, CDR2 FYNNEI. This CDR3 comprises 15 residues. The V gene end was trimmed by 7 bases and the J gene end by 6 bases; junction bases not matched to a gene: 12. CDR3 loop: CASNYGALAGVEQYF. DNA of the CDR3: TGTGCCAGCAACTACGGGGCGCTAGCGGGAGTCGAGCAGTACTTC.

The chain employs TRBV28 and TRBJ1-2, with D uncertain. Trimming removed 6 bases at V and 2 bases at J, with 16 bases between. The CDR3 length is 15 residues. Germline V gene data show CDR1 as MDHEN and CDR2 as SYDVKM. The CDR3, as DNA: TGTGCCAGCAGCCAAGCGGCGGGCAGAAACTATGGCTACACCTTC. It codes for CASSQAAGRNYGYTF.

The chain joins TRBV6-5 to TRBJ2-1; D may be TRBD2 (6 bases). The CDR3 totals 12 residues. V was pared by 7 bases and J by 9 bases, with 13 bases between. In germline, CDR1 is MNHEY, CDR2 SVGAGI. In nucleotides, the CDR3 is TGTGCCAGCACCCCGGGGGTTGGTGAGCAGTTCTTC. Its translation is CASTPGVGEQFF.

The chain uses TRBV3-1 (or the pseudogene TRBV3-2) and TRBJ2-4; TRBD2 matches at 11 bases. V dropped 0 bases and J dropped 5; count of bases not matched to a gene: 12. This CDR3 region has 19 residues. Germline V gene lookup returns CDR1 LGHDT and CDR2 YNNKEL (reference sequence). In DNA form, the CDR3 reads TGTGCCAGCAGCCAAGACCCCCCGATCCTAGCGGGGGGCCAAAACATTCAGTACTTC. This encodes CASSQDPPILAGGQNIQYF.

This rearrangement joins TRBV19 to TRBJ2-4; 10 bases match TRBD2. Germline V gives CDR1 LNHDA, CDR2 SQIVND (reference sequence). The CDR3 has 19 amino acids. Trimming removed 3 bases from V and 0 bases from J; junction bases left unmatched: 11. CDR3 region: CASSMSSGGPTLAKNIQYF. CDR3 DNA sequence: TGTGCCAGTAGTATGTCTAGCGGGGGACCTACCCTAGCCAAAAACATTCAGTACTTC.

The rearrangement links TRBV9 to TRBJ2-3; D is ambiguous. The CDR3 consists of 14 residues. Trimming took off 2 bases at V and 2 bases at J, with 9 bases between the two ends. CDR1 SGDLS and CDR2 YYNGEE come from the germline V gene. In DNA, the CDR3 is TGTGCCAGCAGCGTTTTCGGACCCACAGATACGCAGTATTTT. As protein: CASSVFGPTDTQYF. Using reference TRBV9 and TRBJ2-3 for the parts outside the CDR3, the full variable domain is DSGVTQTPKHLITATGQRVTLRCSPRSGDLSVYWYQQSLDQGLQFLIQYYNGEERAKGNILERFSAQQFPDLHSELNLSSLELGDSALYFCASSVFGPTDTQYFGPGTRLTVL.

The V and J genes are TRBV19 and TRBJ1-5; D is perhaps TRBD1 (5 bases). Looked up from germline, CDR1 is LNHDA and CDR2 is SQIVND (reference sequence). The CDR3 has 16 amino acids. The V end was cut by 1 base, the J end by 5 bases, with 15 bases between. CDR3 DNA sequence: TGTGCCAGTAGTATAGGTAGCTCAGGGACCGATCAGCCCCAGCATTTT. This gives the protein CASSIGSSGTDQPQHF.

The chain couples TRBV18 to TRBJ1-1, with D possibly being TRBD1 (6 bases). CDR1 is KGHSH and CDR2 is LQKENI in the germline V gene. V was shortened by 2 bases and J by 1 base, with 17 bases between the two germline ends. This CDR3 is 17 amino acids long. The CDR3 DNA sequence: TGTGCCAGCTCACCAGGAGGCGGCGCAGGGGCGAACACTGAAGCTTTCTTT. It codes for CASSPGGGAGANTEAFF.

This chain uses TRBV7-8 with TRBJ2-3; 15 bases are shared with TRBD2. Germline lookup yields CDR1 SGHVS and CDR2 FQNEAQ. The CDR3 runs 16 residues. The junction had 9 bases not matched to a gene; V was cut back by 6 bases and J by 8 bases. CDR3 loop: CASSSGTSGGMTTQYF. In DNA form, the CDR3 reads TGTGCCAGCAGTTCCGGGACTAGCGGGGGGATGACTACGCAGTATTTT.

The chain joins TRBV19 to TRBJ1-5, with unresolved D. Deletions cut 1 base from V and 0 bases from J, with 10 bases between. This CDR3 spans 16 amino acids. Germline V gene sequence: CDR1 LNHDA, CDR2 SQIVND (reference sequence). The CDR3 region has the DNA TGTGCCAGTAGTATAGGGGTGGGAATTAGCAATCAGCCCCAGCATTTT. It specifies CASSIGVGISNQPQHF.

V and J are TRBV25-1 and TRBJ2-6; 8 bases map to TRBD1. The CDR3 is 18 residues long. The V and J ends lost 2 bases and 1 base, in that order; junction bases with no gene match: 7. Per the germline V gene, CDR1 is MGHDK and CDR2 is SYGVNS. CDR3 nucleotide sequence: TGTGCCAGCAGTGAACAGGGGGCGGTGGGGTCTGGGGCCAACGTCCTGACTTTC. Its translation: CASSEQGAVGSGANVLTF.

V and J are TRBV28 and TRBJ2-7; 7 bases align to TRBD1. The V gene's germline CDR1 is MDHEN and CDR2 SYDVKM. J lost 2 bases, V lost 3 bases, and 4 bases had no gene match. The CDR3 is made up of 14 amino acids. DNA of the CDR3: TGTGCCAGCAGTTTGTGGACAGGTACCTACGAGCAGTACTTC. Translated: CASSLWTGTYEQYF.

Of note for this clone: Relative to the germline gene, one junction end is altered; a read error may explain this. CDR3 sequence: CASSSRTGGNQPQHF. The CDR3 DNA is TGTGCCAGCAGCTCTCGGACAGGGGGCAACCAGCCCCAGCATTTT. This rearrangement joins TRBV6-6 to TRBJ1-5, with TRBD1 matching over 11 bases. Germline lookup yields CDR1 MNHNY and CDR2 SVGAGI (reference sequence). CDR3 length: 15 amino acids.

V and J are TRBV5-4 and TRBJ2-1; D not certain. This CDR3 region has 11 residues. Germline V gene lookup returns CDR1 SGHNT and CDR2 YYREEE (reference sequence). V gave up 1 base and J gave up 10 bases, with 6 bases separating them. The CDR3 nucleotides are TGTGCCAGCAGCTTGTGGCAGGAGCAGTTCTTC. This gives the protein CASSLWQEQFF.

The chain recombines TRBV6-5 with TRBJ2-3; D may be TRBD2 (5 bases). Germline V gene lookup returns CDR1 MNHEY and CDR2 SVGAGI. The CDR3 contains 15 residues. The ends were cut back, 8 bases at V and 2 bases at J, with 17 bases in the middle. CDR3 loop: CASGALPGITDTQYF. Written as DNA, the CDR3 is TGTGCCAGCGGCGCTCTGCCCGGGATCACAGATACGCAGTATTTT.

CDR3 residues: CASSQGTGNNEKLFF. Written as DNA, the CDR3 is TGCGCCAGCAGCCAGGGGACAGGGAATAATGAAAAACTGTTTTTT. The genes are TRBV4-1 and TRBJ1-4; 9 nucleotides agree with TRBD1. This CDR3 spans 15 amino acids. Germline CDR1 is MGHRA and CDR2 is YSYEKL. The V gene end was trimmed by 3 bases and the J gene end by 4 bases; junction bases not matched to a gene: 3.